Described below is a single T cell receptor beta chain sequence and its context. The data were obtained in a study of blood T cell repertoires in COVID-19. Study information: Nucleic acid was either cDNA or gDNA, and it came from T cells, B-cell-depleted T cells, or PBMCs.

The ends were cut back, 4 bases at V and 10 bases at J, with 12 bases in the middle. Germline CDR1 is SGDLS and CDR2 is YYNGEE. This CDR3 is 13 amino acids long. The Seattle site enrolled patients during active infection and followed them longitudinally. Under the authors' procedure: The authors estimated nucleated cell counts from reference gene primer amplification. The repertoire was sequenced with immunoSEQ multiplex PCR; TCRdb's copy has only in-frame clones and lacks some. The V and J calls and clone size come from that table; D and trimming were worked out from the DNA. The sample records roughly 410,000 clones, about 91% being singletons.

This chain links TRBV9 with TRBJ1-6, with D perhaps TRBD1 (5 bases). The specimen was peripheral blood. The clonotype originates from a middle-aged woman with COVID-19, enrolled during active disease. Here the CDR3 reads CASSPSDRSPLHF. In DNA form, the CDR3 reads TGTGCCAGCAGCCCGAGTGACAGATCACCCCTCCACTTT.